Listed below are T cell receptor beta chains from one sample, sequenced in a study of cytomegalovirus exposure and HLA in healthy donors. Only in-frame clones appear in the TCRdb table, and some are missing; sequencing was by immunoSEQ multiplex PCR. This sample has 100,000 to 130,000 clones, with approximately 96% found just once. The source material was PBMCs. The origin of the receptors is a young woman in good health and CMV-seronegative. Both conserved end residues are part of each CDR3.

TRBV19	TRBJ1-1	CASSSPGQMTNTEAFF
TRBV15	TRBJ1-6	CATSRDTPGKNSPLHF
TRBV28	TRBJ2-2	CASTDRGRAPGELFF
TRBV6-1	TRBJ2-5	CASSGWTSGGDRWETQYF
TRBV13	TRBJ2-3	CASSLSTDTQYF
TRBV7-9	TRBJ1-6	CASSLVLTGSPLHF
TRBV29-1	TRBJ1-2	CSVESPLDSYGYTF
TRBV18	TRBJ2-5	CASSPTGQETQYF
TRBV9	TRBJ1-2	CASSPGFRSTIYYGYTF
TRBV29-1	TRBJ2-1	CSVDFHPSEQFF
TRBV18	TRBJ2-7	CASSGQAGSVYEQYF
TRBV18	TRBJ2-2	CASSHYYRGGDTGELFF
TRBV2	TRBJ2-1	CASSEDGLPYNEQFF
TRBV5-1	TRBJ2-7	CASSEQGDSYEQYF
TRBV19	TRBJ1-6	CASIAVSPLHF
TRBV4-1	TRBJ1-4	CASSQDGLSFGKLFF
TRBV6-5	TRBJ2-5	CASSQNGGYQETQYF
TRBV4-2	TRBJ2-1	CASSPRTGKDEQFF
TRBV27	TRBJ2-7	CASSLDGLAGSYEQYF
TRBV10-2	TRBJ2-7	CASSEAATSTYEQYF
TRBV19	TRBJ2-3	CASSLPGGTDTQYF
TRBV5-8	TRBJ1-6	CASSPKAGINSPLHF
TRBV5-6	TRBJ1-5	CASILTKGGNGNQPQHF
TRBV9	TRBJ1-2	CASSVTPEVLANYGYTF
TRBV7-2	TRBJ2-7	CASSTSGAASYEQYF
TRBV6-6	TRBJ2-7	CASSTSGGKYEQYF
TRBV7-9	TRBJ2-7	CASSPGTVNNEQYF
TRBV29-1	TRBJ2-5	CSVAFSSGDETQYF
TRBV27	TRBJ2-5	CASKMAGQETQYF
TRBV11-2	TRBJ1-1	CASSADRVGTEAFF
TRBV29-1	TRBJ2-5	CSYLSPQGVGETQYF
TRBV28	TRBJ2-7	CASTGAYEQYF
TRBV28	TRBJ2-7	CASSFQPEGTGDPLSSYEQYF
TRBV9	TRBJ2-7	CASSVAGAHEQYF
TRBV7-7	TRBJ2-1	CASSATTGWGDEQFF
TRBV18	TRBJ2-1	CASSLNSYNEQFF
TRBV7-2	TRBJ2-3	CASSSRTEADTQYF
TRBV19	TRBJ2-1	CASSRGVGAIRHNEQFF
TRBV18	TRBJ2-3	CASSRGLAGATDTQYF
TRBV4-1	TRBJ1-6	CASSPGAATSYNSPLHF